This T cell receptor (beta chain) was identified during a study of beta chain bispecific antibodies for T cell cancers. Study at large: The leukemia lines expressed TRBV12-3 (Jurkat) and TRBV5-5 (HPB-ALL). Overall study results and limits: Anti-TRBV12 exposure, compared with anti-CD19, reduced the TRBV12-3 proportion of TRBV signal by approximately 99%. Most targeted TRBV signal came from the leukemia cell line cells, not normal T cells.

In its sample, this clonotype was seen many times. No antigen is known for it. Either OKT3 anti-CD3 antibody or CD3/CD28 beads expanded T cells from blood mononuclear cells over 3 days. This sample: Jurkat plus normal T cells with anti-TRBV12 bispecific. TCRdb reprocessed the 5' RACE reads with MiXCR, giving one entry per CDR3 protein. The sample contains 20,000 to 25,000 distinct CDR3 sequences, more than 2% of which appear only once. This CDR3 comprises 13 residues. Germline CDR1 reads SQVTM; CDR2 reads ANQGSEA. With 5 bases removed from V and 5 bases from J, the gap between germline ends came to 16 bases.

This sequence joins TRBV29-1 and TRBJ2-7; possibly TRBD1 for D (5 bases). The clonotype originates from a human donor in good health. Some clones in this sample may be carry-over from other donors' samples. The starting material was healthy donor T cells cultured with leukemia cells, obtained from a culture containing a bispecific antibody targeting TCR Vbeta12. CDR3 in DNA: TGCAGCGTTCTTGTTGCAGGGTGGAACGAGCAGTACTTC. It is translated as CSVLVAGWNEQYF.